Below are 32 T cell receptor beta chains sequenced from a single sample in a study of technical replicates of blood from a handful of donors. Measured with immunoSEQ multiplex PCR; TCRdb has only the in-frame clones, and not every one. The sample has 76,000 or so clones, roughly nine tenths seen once. The sample was T cells isolated from PBMCs. These receptors all stem from a human donor in good health.

The rearrangement links TRBV15 to TRBJ2-5; possibly TRBD1 for D (5 bases). Trimming cost V 0 bases and J 1 base, with 12 bases left between them. The CDR3 is 16 residues long. The germline gives CDR1 LNHNV, CDR2 YYDKDF (reference sequence). CDR3 nucleotide sequence: TGTGCCACCAGCAGAGAGCGCAGGGTAGCCCAAGAGACCCAGTACTTC. Amino acid sequence: CATSRERRVAQETQYF.

The chain carries TRBV4-1 and TRBJ2-5; 11 nucleotides agree with TRBD1. V lost 1 base to trimming and J lost 5 bases; unmatched junction nucleotides: 12. Germline lookup yields CDR1 MGHRA and CDR2 YSYEKL. The CDR3 loop spans 18 amino acids. The CDR3 region is CASSQGSLGQGALETQYF. CDR3 sequence (DNA): TGCGCCAGCAGCCAAGGATCGCTTGGACAGGGGGCTTTGGAGACCCAGTACTTC.

The rearrangement links TRBV10-1 to TRBJ2-7, with D perhaps TRBD1 (6 bases). Germline V gene sequence: CDR1 WNHNN, CDR2 SYGVQD (reference sequence). V was clipped by 8 bases and J by 1 base, with 21 bases between them. This CDR3 has 16 residues. CDR3 in DNA: TGCGCCAGCGCCCAAACGGGGTCTGACAGGTCCTACGAGCAGTACTTC. Translating it yields CASAQTGSDRSYEQYF.

This chain uses TRBV6-4 with TRBJ2-2, with 10 positions matching TRBD2. Germline V gene sequence: CDR1 MRHNA, CDR2 SNTAGT. The CDR3 contains 19 residues. J gave up 3 bases and V 5 bases, and 15 bases lay outside the gene matches. CDR3 in DNA: TGTGCCAGCAGTAGGATCCTAGCGGGAGACTATCGGGACACCGGGGAGCTGTTTTTT. Translated: CASSRILAGDYRDTGELFF.

This clone was counted a single time. The chain is built from TRBV6-1 and TRBJ1-4, with D perhaps matching TRBD1 (6 bases). Germline CDR1 is MNHNS and CDR2 is SASEGT. CDR3 length: 16 residues. V was clipped by 0 bases and J by 7 bases, with 15 bases between them. CDR3 in DNA: TGTGCCAGCAGTGAAGCTCACAGGGCCCTCTCTGAAAAACTGTTTTTT. Residues: CASSEAHRALSEKLFF.

This rearrangement joins TRBV7-9 to TRBJ1-2, with a tentative D call TRBD1 (5 bases). The CDR3 is 15 residues long. The ends were cut back, 3 bases at V and 4 bases at J, with 15 bases in the middle. CDR1 and CDR2 from the germline V gene are SEHNR and FQNEAQ (reference sequence). CDR3 coding DNA: TGTGCCAGCAGCTTCCAGGGTGGTATTTCCTATGGCTACACCTTC. Its translation is CASSFQGGISYGYTF.

The chain links TRBV6-1 to TRBJ2-1; possible D gene TRBD1, 5 bases. Trimming pared 0 bases from V and 6 bases from J, leaving 12 bases between. The CDR3 extends over 15 amino acids. Germline CDR1 reads MNHNS; CDR2 reads SASEGT. CDR3 in DNA: TGTGCCAGCAGTGAAGCGCCCACAGGACCCAATGAGCAGTTCTTC. This sequence encodes CASSEAPTGPNEQFF.

The chain couples TRBV27 to TRBJ2-1; a possible D gene is TRBD1 (6 bases). The germline V gene has CDR1 MNHEY and CDR2 SMNVEV (reference sequence). V was clipped by 6 bases and J by 2 bases, with 17 bases between them. The CDR3 consists of 16 residues. This CDR3 reads CASSTGIPNTYNEQFF. Here the CDR3 DNA reads TGTGCCAGCAGCACAGGGATCCCGAATACCTACAATGAGCAGTTCTTC.

The rearrangement uses TRBV6-1 and TRBJ1-4; D is uncertain. V lost 4 bases and J 8 bases, leaving 23 bases between the germline ends. Per the germline V gene, CDR1 is MNHNS and CDR2 is SASEGT. CDR3 length: 17 amino acids. CDR3 protein: CASSALHRGRKLEKLFF. The CDR3 nucleotides read TGTGCCAGCAGTGCCCTCCATCGAGGGCGCAAGCTCGAAAAACTGTTTTTT.

This clone was seen only once. The rearrangement links TRBV5-4 to TRBJ2-5; 7 bases are shared with TRBD1. In germline, CDR1 is SGHNT, CDR2 YYREEE (reference sequence). Losses at the gene ends were 3 bases for V and 0 bases for J; bases not matched to a gene: 5. This CDR3 has 15 residues. The CDR3 spells CASSSGTADQETQYF. CDR3 DNA: TGTGCCAGCAGCTCAGGGACAGCCGACCAAGAGACCCAGTACTTC. The full variable domain, in which reference TRBV5-4 and TRBJ2-5 provide the parts outside the CDR3, is ETGVTQSPTHLIKTRGQQVTLRCSSQSGHNTVSWYQQALGQGPQFIFQYYREEENGRGNFPPRFSGLQFPNYSSELNVNALELDDSALYLCASSSGTADQETQYFGPGTRLLVL.

The chain joins TRBV29-1 to TRBJ2-7, with TRBD1 identical over 10 bases. Germline values: CDR1 SQVTM, CDR2 ANQGSEA. CDR3 length: 16 amino acids. Trimming took 3 bases from V and 2 from J; bases not matched to a gene: 10. CDR3 nucleotide sequence: TGCAGCGTTGATGGTTTGTCCGGGACAGGGGCCTACGAGCAGTACTTC. It translates to CSVDGLSGTGAYEQYF.

The chain employs TRBV7-2 and TRBJ2-7; D might be TRBD2 (5 bases). V lost 3 bases to trimming and J lost 5 bases, with 20 bases between them. CDR3 length: 16 amino acids. Germline V gene sequence: CDR1 SGHTA, CDR2 FQGNSA. Here the CDR3 DNA reads TGTGCCAGCAGCTTTAGTAGCGCGATAGGTCAGAACGAGCAGTACTTC. Protein: CASSFSSAIGQNEQYF.

The chain links TRBV9 to TRBJ2-3, with 8 bases aligning to TRBD2. Per the germline V gene, CDR1 is SGDLS and CDR2 is YYNGEE. J lost 4 bases, V lost 6 bases, and 19 bases had no gene match. This CDR3 has 18 amino acids. The CDR3 bases are TGTGCCAGCACCATGTCACAAAATGGGACTAGTCCGCCAGATACGCAGTATTTT. This gives the protein CASTMSQNGTSPPDTQYF.

This chain uses TRBV6-1 with TRBJ2-1, with 7 bases lining up with TRBD2. CDR3 length equals 14 residues. J lost 2 bases, V lost 11 bases, and 9 bases had no gene match. Looked up from germline, CDR1 is MNHNS and CDR2 is SASEGT. CDR3 protein: CAGGGVYTYNEQFF. The DNA of the CDR3 is TGTGCCGGGGGAGGGGTTTATACCTACAATGAGCAGTTCTTC.

The chain combines TRBV10-3 with TRBJ2-4, with D tentatively TRBD1 (6 bases). The CDR3 extends over 22 amino acids. Germline V gene lookup returns CDR1 ENHRY and CDR2 SYGVKD. Trimming took 0 bases from V and 2 from J, leaving 29 bases between them. The DNA for the CDR3 is TGTGCCATCAGTGAGTCAATATCCAGGGACATATCACACATGGGTTCCAAAAACATTCAGTACTTC. Its protein is CAISESISRDISHMGSKNIQYF.

This clone was recorded a few times. V usage is TRBV11-2 and J usage is TRBJ2-7; D possibly corresponds to TRBD2 (6 bases). The CDR3 extends over 15 amino acids. V lost 1 base and J 7 bases, leaving 17 bases between the germline ends. Germline V gives CDR1 SGHAT, CDR2 FQNNGV. DNA of the CDR3: TGTGCCAGCAGCTTAGTAGCGGCCCTCGGTTGGGAGCAGTACTTC. Translated: CASSLVAALGWEQYF.

The V gene is TRBV5-1, the J gene TRBJ2-1, with 7 bases that match TRBD1. The CDR3 is 14 amino acids. Per germline, CDR1 SGHRS and CDR2 YFSETQ. With V trimmed by 2 bases and J by 8 bases, 7 bases remained unmatched. DNA of the CDR3: TGCGCCAGCAGCTTTAGGACAGGTTTGGATGAGCAGTTCTTC. It specifies CASSFRTGLDEQFF.

This chain connects TRBV9 to TRBJ2-7; 9 bases are shared with TRBD1. The CDR3 has 15 amino acids. Germline V gene sequence: CDR1 SGDLS, CDR2 YYNGEE. V shed 3 bases, J shed 4 bases, and the junction held 8 bases outside the gene matches. In nucleotides, the CDR3 is TGTGCCAGCAGCGAGAGAGGGGACAGGGAGTACGAGCAGTACTTC. It specifies CASSERGDREYEQYF.

V gene TRBV14 combines with J gene TRBJ2-5; possible D gene TRBD2, 6 bases. V was trimmed by 1 base and J by 4 bases, leaving 13 bases between them. The CDR3 sequence is 15 residues long. The germline gives CDR1 SGHDN, CDR2 FVKESK. CDR3 sequence: CASSQVAGLRETQYF. The CDR3 DNA sequence: TGTGCCAGCAGCCAAGTGGCGGGGTTGAGAGAGACCCAGTACTTC.

Only one count was recorded for this clone. This chain connects TRBV5-1 to TRBJ1-1, with a possible D match to TRBD1 (6 bases). Germline CDR1 SGHRS, CDR2 YFSETQ. This CDR3 contains 14 residues. V lost 4 bases and J 0 bases, leaving 10 bases between the germline ends. This CDR3 reads CASSGTPLNTEAFF. CDR3 nucleotide sequence: TGCGCCAGCAGCGGGACACCGCTGAACACTGAAGCTTTCTTT.

The CDR3 reads CAAAGSTEAFF. CDR3 sequence (DNA): TGTGCCGCGGCGGGTAGCACTGAAGCTTTCTTT. V and J are TRBV28 and TRBJ1-1; no reliable D call. The germline V gene has CDR1 MDHEN and CDR2 SYDVKM. Trimming took 11 bases from V and 4 from J, leaving 11 bases between them. The CDR3 has 11 amino acids. The full variable domain, rest sourced from reference TRBV28 and TRBJ1-1, is DVKVTQSSRYLVKRTGEKVFLECVQDMDHENMFWYRQDPGLGLRLIYFSYDVKMKEKGDIPEGYSVSREKKERFSLILESASTNQTSMYLCAAAGSTEAFFGQGTRLTVV.

This sequence joins TRBV5-1 and TRBJ1-1, with a tentative D call TRBD1 (5 bases). The CDR3 is 16 residues long. Germline V gene data show CDR1 as SGHRS and CDR2 as YFSETQ. The germline V and J ends were trimmed by 0 bases and 5 bases, with 17 bases remaining between them. CDR3 region: CASSLALGPKGTEAFF. CDR3 coding DNA: TGCGCCAGCAGCTTGGCTTTGGGTCCGAAGGGGACTGAAGCTTTCTTT. The whole variable domain, remainder taken from reference TRBV5-1 and TRBJ1-1, is KAGVTQTPRYLIKTRGQQVTLSCSPISGHRSVSWYQQTPGQGLQFLFEYFSETQRNKGNFPGRFSGRQFSNSRSEMNVSTLELGDSALYLCASSLALGPKGTEAFFGQGTRLTVV.

J is TRBJ2-2 and V is TRBV6-1, with TRBD2 matching 13 bases. CDR3 length: 16 residues. The V gene's germline CDR1 is MNHNS and CDR2 SASEGT. With V trimmed by 4 bases and J by 8 bases, 7 bases remained unmatched. CDR3 protein: CASSALLAGGEGELFF. In DNA, the CDR3 is TGTGCCAGCAGTGCCCTACTAGCGGGAGGGGAAGGGGAGCTGTTTTTT.

The chain has TRBV7-9 and TRBJ2-7; 9 bases match TRBD2. J lost 2 bases, V lost 11 bases, and 7 bases had no gene match. Germline-derived CDR1 and CDR2 are SEHNR and FQNEAQ (reference sequence). The CDR3 consists of 13 residues. For the CDR3, the DNA is TGTGCCTCGACGGCGGGGGGGCCCTACGAGCAGTACTTC. It is translated as CASTAGGPYEQYF.

This clone came up once. The chain links TRBV9 to TRBJ2-1; the match to TRBD2 covers 10 bases. J was trimmed by 8 bases and V by 4 bases; bases with no gene match: 15. The CDR3 spans 17 residues. Germline V gene lookup returns CDR1 SGDLS and CDR2 YYNGEE. The CDR3 loop is CASSPLGKRGGFDEQFF. The CDR3 DNA is TGTGCCAGCAGCCCCCTTGGGAAGCGGGGGGGCTTCGATGAGCAGTTCTTC.

The DNA of the CDR3 is TGTGCCAGCAGGACGACAGGGAACTATGGCTACACCTTC. It is translated as CASRTTGNYGYTF. The chain combines TRBV2 with TRBJ1-2; 7 bases match TRBD1. The CDR3 length is 13 residues. Germline values: CDR1 SNHLY, CDR2 FYNNEI. After removal of 6 bases from V and 2 bases from J, the junction contained 3 bases not matched to a gene.

This clone was seen a few times. The chain carries TRBV5-1 and TRBJ1-1; D is possibly TRBD1 (5 bases). V lost 2 bases and J 0 bases, leaving 8 bases between the germline ends. The CDR3 has 14 residues. Germline loops: CDR1 SGHRS, CDR2 YFSETQ. The CDR3 DNA is TGCGCCAGCAGCTTTGACAGAATGAACACTGAAGCTTTCTTT. It translates to CASSFDRMNTEAFF.

The rearrangement uses TRBV4-2 and TRBJ1-4, with a weak D call TRBD1 (6 bases). Trimming cost V 0 bases and J 4 bases, with 18 bases left between them. The CDR3 totals 18 residues. Germline lookup yields CDR1 LGHNA and CDR2 YNFKEQ. This CDR3 reads CASSQDLPQGPYNEKLFF. The CDR3 region has the DNA TGTGCCAGCAGCCAAGATTTGCCGCAGGGGCCTTATAATGAAAAACTGTTTTTT.

This chain joins TRBV28 and TRBJ1-5, with 9 bases identical to TRBD1. V shed 6 bases and J 4 bases; nucleotides not matched to a gene: 4. The CDR3 extends over 14 amino acids. Germline V CDR1 and CDR2: MDHEN, SYDVKM. The CDR3, as DNA: TGTGCCAGCAGCGGGGACAGGGAAAATCAGCCCCAGCATTTT. This gives the protein CASSGDRENQPQHF.

V gene TRBV5-1 combines with J gene TRBJ1-4; TRBD1 matches 8 bases. With V trimmed by 4 bases and J by 5 bases, 7 bases remained unmatched. The CDR3 spans 15 residues. Per the germline V gene, CDR1 is SGHRS and CDR2 is YFSETQ. The CDR3 here is CASSVQGAENEKLFF. The CDR3 DNA reads as TGCGCCAGCAGCGTCCAGGGGGCGGAGAATGAAAAACTGTTTTTT. Drawing the rest from reference TRBV5-1 and TRBJ1-4, the complete variable domain is KAGVTQTPRYLIKTRGQQVTLSCSPISGHRSVSWYQQTPGQGLQFLFEYFSETQRNKGNFPGRFSGRQFSNSRSEMNVSTLELGDSALYLCASSVQGAENEKLFFGSGTQLSVL.

This clone is a singleton in its sample. In DNA form, the CDR3 reads TGTGCCAGCAGCAATAGTCTCGAGCAGTACTTC. Translating it yields CASSNSLEQYF. This chain links TRBV7-9 with TRBJ2-7; D unclear. Per germline, CDR1 SEHNR and CDR2 FQNEAQ (reference sequence). The CDR3 spans 11 residues. V gave up 5 bases and J gave up 6 bases, with 8 bases separating them.

V usage is TRBV4-1 and J usage is TRBJ2-5; D call uncertain. The germline V gene has CDR1 MGHRA and CDR2 YSYEKL. Deletions cut 2 bases from V and 5 bases from J, with 6 bases between. The CDR3 runs 12 residues. The CDR3 DNA reads TGCGCCAGCAGCCAAAATCGGGAGACCCAGTACTTC. Protein sequence: CASSQNRETQYF.